This T cell receptor (beta chain) was obtained from a study of OX40 agonist ivuxolimab in advanced cancers. Data came from immunoSEQ multiplex PCR; TCRdb stores just in-frame clones and leaves some out. The table shows 20,000 to 25,000 clones, with roughly 80% occurring only once. Trimming stripped 6 bases from V and 11 bases from J, with 5 bases between. Germline values: CDR1 SQVTM, CDR2 ANQGSEA. The CDR3 runs to 8 residues. The chain links TRBV29-1 to TRBJ2-1; D gene uncertain. The sequence was collected from an adult with an advanced solid tumor such as melanoma, head and neck, liver or kidney cancer. Sample: CD4+ or CD8+ T cells sorted from blood, taken in a trial of the OX40 agonist ivuxolimab. The CDR3 region has the DNA TGCAGCGTCGGCCAGCAGTTCTTC. It codes for CSVGQQFF.